One sample yielded the 14 T cell receptor beta chains listed below, sequenced in a study of blood T cell repertoires in COVID-19. The method was immunoSEQ multiplex PCR; TCRdb's version includes in-frame clones alone and lacks a portion of them. The sample has about 200,000 clones; approximately 82% are singletons. Sequenced input: PBMCs or T cells enriched from blood (not recorded which). The receptor set was obtained from a middle-aged man who had recovered from COVID-19.

The chain has TRBV7-9 and TRBJ2-1, with 7 bases lining up with TRBD1. CDR3 length: 13 residues. Germline CDR1 is SEHNR and CDR2 is FQNEAQ (reference sequence). V shed 7 bases, J shed 9 bases, and the junction held 9 bases outside the gene matches. CDR3 sequence (DNA): TGTGCCAGCATCCGACAGGGAACTAGTGAGCAGTTCTTC. Its translation is CASIRQGTSEQFF.

The V and J genes are TRBV19 and TRBJ2-5; TRBD2 matches at 7 bases. V dropped 7 bases and J dropped 5; count of bases not matched to a gene: 13. Germline CDR1 and CDR2: LNHDA and SQIVND (reference sequence). This CDR3 has 15 residues. Written as DNA, the CDR3 is TGTGCCAGTACTGTCTCTCGGGAGGTAGGGGAGACCCAGTACTTC. Its protein is CASTVSREVGETQYF.

The rearrangement joins TRBV7-3 to TRBJ2-2; D might be TRBD1 (5 bases). Trimming left V 2 bases short and J 3 bases short, with 10 bases between. The CDR3 sequence is 15 residues long. Germline loops: CDR1 SGHTA, CDR2 FQGTGA. CDR3 region: CASSLWGPYTGELFF. The DNA of the CDR3 is TGTGCCAGCAGCTTATGGGGCCCGTACACCGGGGAGCTGTTTTTT.

The V gene is TRBV14, the J gene TRBJ2-1; TRBD2 is a possible D gene (6 bases). Germline V gene sequence: CDR1 SGHDN, CDR2 FVKESK. The CDR3 runs to 16 residues. Deletions cut 3 bases from V and 0 bases from J, with 12 bases between. CDR3 sequence reads: CASSHLAASSYNEQFF. CDR3 bases: TGTGCCAGCAGCCATTTAGCGGCCAGCTCCTACAATGAGCAGTTCTTC.

The chain couples TRBV4-3 to TRBJ1-2; possibly TRBD1 for D (5 bases). Germline CDR1 is LGHNA and CDR2 is YSLEER. The V end was cut by 0 bases, the J end by 0 bases, with 11 bases between. This CDR3 has 16 amino acids. The DNA for the CDR3 is TGCGCCAGCAGCCAAGATCAGGGAGGGTCTAACTATGGCTACACCTTC. It translates to CASSQDQGGSNYGYTF.

The V gene is TRBV5-4, the J gene TRBJ2-5; no firm D call. The germline gives CDR1 SGHNT, CDR2 YYREEE (reference sequence). V lost 0 bases, J lost 2 bases, and 11 bases lay in between. There are 15 residues in the CDR3. In DNA form, the CDR3 reads TGTGCCAGCAGCTTGGGATCCACTTATCAAGAGACCCAGTACTTC. Amino acid sequence: CASSLGSTYQETQYF.

This clone was seen a single time. V is TRBV19 and J is TRBJ1-1, with D possibly matching TRBD1 (5 bases). The V gene lost 4 bases and the J gene lost 2 bases, with 11 bases spanning the gap. CDR3 length: 14 residues. Germline lookup yields CDR1 LNHDA and CDR2 SQIVND (reference sequence). The CDR3 DNA sequence: TGTGCCAGTAGTAGGGGCAGCCTAAACACTGAAGCTTTCTTT. Its translation: CASSRGSLNTEAFF. The full variable domain, with the rest looked up from reference TRBV19 and TRBJ1-1, is DGGITQSPKYLFRKEGQNVTLSCEQNLNHDAMYWYRQDPGQGLRLIYYSQIVNDFQKGDIAEGYSVSREKKESFPLTVTSAQKNPTAFYLCASSRGSLNTEAFFGQGTRLTVV.

This rearrangement joins TRBV7-3 to TRBJ2-7; D unclear. Germline V gene sequence: CDR1 SGHTA, CDR2 FQGTGA. V gave up 5 bases and J gave up 3 bases, with 11 bases separating them. The CDR3 extends over 13 amino acids. CDR3 sequence: CASSPSVGYEQYF. The CDR3 DNA follows: TGTGCCAGCAGCCCCAGCGTCGGCTACGAGCAGTACTTC.

Here the CDR3 reads CASRPPRRYQSTGELFF. The DNA of the CDR3 is TGTGCCAGCAGACCCCCTAGGAGATACCAATCCACCGGGGAGCTGTTTTTT. The chain uses TRBV7-8 and TRBJ2-2; D gene ambiguous. The V gene's germline CDR1 is SGHVS and CDR2 FQNEAQ. V was trimmed by 6 bases and J by 4 bases, leaving 21 bases between them. This CDR3 region has 17 residues.

The V call is TRBV7-3, the J call TRBJ2-2; D may be TRBD2 (6 bases). Trimming shortened V by 5 bases and J by 5 bases, and 12 bases separated the two germline ends. Germline assignment: CDR1 SGHTA and CDR2 FQGTGA. This CDR3 is built from 14 residues. In nucleotides, the CDR3 is TGTGCCAGCAGCCCAAGGGCGGGAACCGGGGAGCTGTTTTTT. It translates to CASSPRAGTGELFF.

This chain joins TRBV18 and TRBJ1-1; 8 positions agree with TRBD1. There are 13 residues in the CDR3. V shed 4 bases and J 8 bases; nucleotides not matched to a gene: 6. Germline CDR1 reads KGHSH; CDR2 reads LQKENI. The CDR3 protein is CASSQDRELEAFF. CDR3 coding DNA: TGTGCCAGCTCACAGGACAGGGAGCTCGAAGCTTTCTTT.

This clone was observed once. The gene calls are TRBV28 and TRBJ2-1; TRBD2 aligns across 7 bases. Germline CDR1 MDHEN, CDR2 SYDVKM. V gave up 6 bases and J gave up 0 bases; unmatched junction bases: 5. The CDR3 consists of 15 residues. The CDR3 loop is CASRPGGSSYNEQFF. The CDR3 DNA is TGTGCCAGCAGGCCCGGCGGGAGCTCCTACAATGAGCAGTTCTTC. The whole variable domain, remainder taken from reference TRBV28 and TRBJ2-1, is DVKVTQSSRYLVKRTGEKVFLECVQDMDHENMFWYRQDPGLGLRLIYFSYDVKMKEKGDIPEGYSVSREKKERFSLILESASTNQTSMYLCASRPGGSSYNEQFFGPGTRLTVL.

The chain employs TRBV19 and TRBJ2-3, with D tentatively TRBD2 (6 bases). Germline-derived CDR1 and CDR2 are LNHDA and SQIVND (reference sequence). The CDR3 covers 15 residues. Deletions cut 5 bases from V and 2 bases from J, with 14 bases between. CDR3 region: CASSSSGGNTDTQYF. CDR3 coding DNA: TGTGCCAGTAGTTCCTCCGGGGGAAACACAGATACGCAGTATTTT.

The chain couples TRBV3-1 (or the pseudogene TRBV3-2) to TRBJ1-2; D call uncertain. The CDR3 runs to 15 residues. V was shortened by 4 bases and J by 5 bases, with 17 bases between the two germline ends. The germline gives CDR1 LGHDT, CDR2 YNNKEL (reference sequence). CDR3 nucleotides: TGTGCCAGCAGCCCACCCTTCCTGGGCGCTTATGGCTACACCTTC. Residues: CASSPPFLGAYGYTF.